This paragraph covers one T cell receptor beta chain sequence. Using immunoSEQ multiplex PCR, the repertoire was profiled, and TCRdb retains in-frame clones only, with some absent. The sample has some 88,000 clones; over 75% are singletons. Trimming pared 6 bases from V and 5 bases from J, leaving 16 bases between. The CDR3 contains 15 residues. Germline V gene data show CDR1 as KGHSH and CDR2 as LQKENI. This specimen comes from a study of blood T cell repertoires in COVID-19. Study in general: Donors in the United States, Italy and Spain gave samples during acute or convalescent COVID-19. T cells, B-cell-depleted T cells, or PBMCs provided the cDNA or gDNA that served as material.

Sequenced material: peripheral blood. This clonotype was obtained from a woman in her 70s with acute or convalescent COVID-19. J is TRBJ2-2 and V is TRBV18, with a tentative D call TRBD2 (6 bases). This CDR3 reads CASSPEPGLTGELFF. The CDR3 region has the DNA TGTGCCAGCTCCCCTGAACCGGGACTTACCGGGGAGCTGTTTTTT.